This TCR beta chain was documented in a study of patients and donors after allogeneic stem cell transplantation. TCRdb reprocessed the RT-PCR reads with MiXCR, giving one entry per CDR3 protein. In the table there are over 200,000 distinct CDR3 sequences, over 30% of which are singletons. Between the trimmed V and J ends, which lost 5 bases and 6 bases, there was a span of 13 bases. This CDR3 is built from 13 residues. The germline V gene encodes CDR1 SNHLY and CDR2 FYNNEI. This clonotype has just a few counts. The origin of this receptor is a human donor who was either an allogeneic HSCT recipient or a stem cell or donor lymphocyte infusion donor (not recorded which). It is not recorded whose cells these are; they may come from a transplant donor. The rearrangement joins TRBV2 to TRBJ1-2, with D unclear. Sample: blood, either unsorted or a sorted T cell fraction (not recorded which). Here the CDR3 reads CASSPFAWDGYTF. As DNA, the CDR3 is TGTGCCAGCAGTCCGTTTGCATGGGATGGCTACACCTTC.